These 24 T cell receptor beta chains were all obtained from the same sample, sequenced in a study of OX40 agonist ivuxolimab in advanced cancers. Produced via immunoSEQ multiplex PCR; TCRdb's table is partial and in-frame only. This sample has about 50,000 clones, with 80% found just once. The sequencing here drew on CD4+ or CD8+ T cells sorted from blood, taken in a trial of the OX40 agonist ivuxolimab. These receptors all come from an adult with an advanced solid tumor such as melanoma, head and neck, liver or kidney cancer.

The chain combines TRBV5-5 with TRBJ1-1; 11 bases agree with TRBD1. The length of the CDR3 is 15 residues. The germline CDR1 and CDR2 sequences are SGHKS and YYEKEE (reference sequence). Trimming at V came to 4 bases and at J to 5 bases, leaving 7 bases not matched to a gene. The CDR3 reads CASSPLGQGDTEAFF. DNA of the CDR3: TGTGCCAGCAGCCCCCTGGGACAGGGGGATACTGAAGCTTTCTTT.

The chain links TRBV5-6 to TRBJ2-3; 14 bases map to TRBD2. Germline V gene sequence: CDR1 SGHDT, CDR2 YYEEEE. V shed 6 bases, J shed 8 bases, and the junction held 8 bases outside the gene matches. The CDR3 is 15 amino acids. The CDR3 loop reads CASTDQTSGGATQYF. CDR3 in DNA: TGTGCCAGCACTGATCAGACTAGCGGGGGGGCTACGCAGTATTTT. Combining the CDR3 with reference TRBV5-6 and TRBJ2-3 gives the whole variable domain DAGVTQSPTHLIKTRGQQVTLRCSPKSGHDTVSWYQQALGQGPQFIFQYYEEEERQRGNFPDRFSGHQFPNYSSELNVNALLLGDSALYLCASTDQTSGGATQYFGPGTRLTVL.

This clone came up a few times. The CDR3 sequence: CASSLVPQGLGRSYEQYF. The CDR3 region has the DNA TGTGCCAGCAGCCTAGTTCCTCAGGGGCTAGGGAGGTCCTACGAGCAGTACTTC. The genes are TRBV7-6 and TRBJ2-7; D is possibly TRBD1 or TRBD2 (6 bases each). Germline V gene data show CDR1 as SGHVS and CDR2 as FNYEAQ. V was pared by 5 bases and J by 1 base, with 24 bases between. The CDR3 extends over 18 amino acids. Variable domain in full (rest from reference TRBV7-6 and TRBJ2-7): GAGVSQSPRYKVTKRGQDVALRCDPISGHVSLYWYRQALGQGPEFLTYFNYEAQQDKSGLPNDRFSAERPEGSISTLTIQRTEQRDSAMYRCASSLVPQGLGRSYEQYFGPGTRLTVT.

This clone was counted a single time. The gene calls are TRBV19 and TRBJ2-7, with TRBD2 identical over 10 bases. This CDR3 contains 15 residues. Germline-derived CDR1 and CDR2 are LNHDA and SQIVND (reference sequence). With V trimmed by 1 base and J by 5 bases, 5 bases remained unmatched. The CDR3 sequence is CASSIAGSGRHEQYF. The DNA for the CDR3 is TGTGCCAGTAGTATAGCAGGTAGCGGGAGGCACGAGCAGTACTTC.

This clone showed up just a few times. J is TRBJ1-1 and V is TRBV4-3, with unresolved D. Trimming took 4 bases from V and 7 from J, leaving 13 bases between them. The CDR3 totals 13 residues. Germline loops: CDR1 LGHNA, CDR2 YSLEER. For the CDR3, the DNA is TGCGCCAGCAGCCGGCTAATTGGGGATGAAGCTTTCTTT. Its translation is CASSRLIGDEAFF.

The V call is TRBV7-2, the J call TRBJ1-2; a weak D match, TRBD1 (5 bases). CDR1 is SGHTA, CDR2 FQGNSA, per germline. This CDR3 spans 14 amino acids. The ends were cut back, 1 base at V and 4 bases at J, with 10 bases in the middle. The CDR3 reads CASSLEQDFYGYTF. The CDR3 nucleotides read TGTGCCAGCAGCTTAGAACAGGACTTCTATGGCTACACCTTC.

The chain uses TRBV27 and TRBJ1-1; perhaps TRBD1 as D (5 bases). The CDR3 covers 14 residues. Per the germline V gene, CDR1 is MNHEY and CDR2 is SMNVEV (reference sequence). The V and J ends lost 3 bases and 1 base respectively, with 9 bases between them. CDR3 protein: CASSFRGQNTEAFF. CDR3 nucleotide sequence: TGTGCCAGCAGTTTCCGCGGACAGAACACTGAAGCTTTCTTT.

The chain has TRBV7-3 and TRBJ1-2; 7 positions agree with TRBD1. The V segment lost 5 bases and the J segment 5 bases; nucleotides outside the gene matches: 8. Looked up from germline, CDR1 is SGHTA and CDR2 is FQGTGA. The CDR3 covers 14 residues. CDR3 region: CASSRQGLGYGYTF. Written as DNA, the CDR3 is TGTGCCAGCAGCCGACAGGGCCTTGGGTATGGCTACACCTTC.

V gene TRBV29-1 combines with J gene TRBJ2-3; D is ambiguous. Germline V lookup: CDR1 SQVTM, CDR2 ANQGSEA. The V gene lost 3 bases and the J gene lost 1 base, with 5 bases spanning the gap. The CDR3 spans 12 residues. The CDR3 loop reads CSVDGGTDTQYF. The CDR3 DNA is TGCAGCGTTGATGGGGGCACAGATACGCAGTATTTT.

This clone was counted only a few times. CDR3 residues: CASKEGKAFSYEQYF. The CDR3 region has the DNA TGTGCCAGCAAAGAGGGGAAGGCCTTCTCCTACGAGCAGTACTTC. V and J are TRBV2 and TRBJ2-7, with D perhaps TRBD1 or TRBD2 (5 bases each). Deletions cut 7 bases from V and 0 bases from J, with 16 bases between. Germline V gene lookup returns CDR1 SNHLY and CDR2 FYNNEI. This CDR3 is 15 amino acids long.

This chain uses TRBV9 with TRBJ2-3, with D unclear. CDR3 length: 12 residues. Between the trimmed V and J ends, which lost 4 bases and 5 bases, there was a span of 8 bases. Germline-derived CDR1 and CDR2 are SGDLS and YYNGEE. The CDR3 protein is CASSPREDTQYF. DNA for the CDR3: TGTGCCAGCAGCCCTCGAGAAGATACGCAGTATTTT.

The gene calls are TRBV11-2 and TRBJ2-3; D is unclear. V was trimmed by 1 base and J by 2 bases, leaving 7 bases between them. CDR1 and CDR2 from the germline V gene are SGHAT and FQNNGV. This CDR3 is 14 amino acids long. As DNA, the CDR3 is TGTGCCAGCAGCTTAGCGGTCTACACAGATACGCAGTATTTT. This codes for CASSLAVYTDTQYF.

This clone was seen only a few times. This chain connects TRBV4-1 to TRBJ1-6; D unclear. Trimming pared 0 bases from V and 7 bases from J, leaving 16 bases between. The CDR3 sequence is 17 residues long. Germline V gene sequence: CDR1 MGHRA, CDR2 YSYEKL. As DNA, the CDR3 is TGCGCCAGCAGCCAAGATCCCCCCGATAGGGTCAATTCACCCCTCCACTTT. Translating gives CASSQDPPDRVNSPLHF.

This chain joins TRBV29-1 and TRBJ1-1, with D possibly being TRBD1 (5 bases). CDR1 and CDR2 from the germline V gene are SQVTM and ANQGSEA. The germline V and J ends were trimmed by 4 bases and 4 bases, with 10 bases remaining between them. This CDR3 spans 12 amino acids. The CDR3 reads CSVATGATEAFF. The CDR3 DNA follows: TGCAGCGTTGCAACCGGGGCCACTGAAGCTTTCTTT.

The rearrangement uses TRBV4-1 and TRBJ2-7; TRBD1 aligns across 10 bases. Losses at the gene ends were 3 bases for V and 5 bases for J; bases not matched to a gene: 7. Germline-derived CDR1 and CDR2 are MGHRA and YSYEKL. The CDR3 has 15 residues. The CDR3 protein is CASSHAGTGVDEQYF. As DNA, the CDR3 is TGCGCCAGCAGCCATGCCGGGACAGGGGTGGACGAGCAGTACTTC.

CDR3 loop: CASGTGPNTEAFF. The CDR3 nucleotides are TGTGCCAGCGGGACAGGGCCGAACACTGAAGCTTTCTTT. The V call is TRBV27, the J call TRBJ1-1; 9 bases match TRBD1. Germline loops: CDR1 MNHEY, CDR2 SMNVEV (reference sequence). V lost 8 bases and J lost 1; bases outside the gene matches: 2. The CDR3 runs 13 residues.

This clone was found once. The CDR3 protein is CASSSTGWGSYNEQFF. Here the CDR3 DNA reads TGTGCCAGCAGCTCGACAGGGTGGGGCTCCTACAATGAGCAGTTCTTC. V is TRBV13 and J is TRBJ2-1; TRBD1 agrees at 7 bases. V shed 4 bases and J 0 bases; nucleotides not matched to a gene: 6. The CDR3 is made up of 16 amino acids. Germline assignment: CDR1 PRHDT and CDR2 FYEKMQ (reference sequence).

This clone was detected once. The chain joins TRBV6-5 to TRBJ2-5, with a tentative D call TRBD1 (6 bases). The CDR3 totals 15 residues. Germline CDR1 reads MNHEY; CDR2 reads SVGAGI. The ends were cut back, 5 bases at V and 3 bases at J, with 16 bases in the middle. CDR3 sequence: CASSPPGEGEETQYF. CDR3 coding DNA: TGTGCCAGCAGTCCCCCCGGCGAGGGGGAAGAGACCCAGTACTTC.

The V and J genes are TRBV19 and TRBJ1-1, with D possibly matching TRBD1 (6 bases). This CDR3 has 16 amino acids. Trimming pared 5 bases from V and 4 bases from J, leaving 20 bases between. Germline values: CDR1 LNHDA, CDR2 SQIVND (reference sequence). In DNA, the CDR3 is TGTGCCAGTAGTTTACAGGGAACGGCCACGAGCACTGAAGCTTTCTTT. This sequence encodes CASSLQGTATSTEAFF.

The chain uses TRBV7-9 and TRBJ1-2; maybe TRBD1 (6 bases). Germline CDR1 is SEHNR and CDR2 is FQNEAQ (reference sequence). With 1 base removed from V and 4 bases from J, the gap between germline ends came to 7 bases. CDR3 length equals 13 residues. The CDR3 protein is CASSLGTAYGYTF. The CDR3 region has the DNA TGTGCCAGCAGCTTAGGGACAGCCTATGGCTACACCTTC.

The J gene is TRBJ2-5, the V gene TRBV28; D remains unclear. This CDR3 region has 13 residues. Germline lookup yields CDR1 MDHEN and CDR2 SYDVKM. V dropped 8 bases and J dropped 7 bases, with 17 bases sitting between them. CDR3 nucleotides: TGTGCCAGCGCCACTTCCCCCCGGAGGACCCAGTACTTC. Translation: CASATSPRRTQYF.

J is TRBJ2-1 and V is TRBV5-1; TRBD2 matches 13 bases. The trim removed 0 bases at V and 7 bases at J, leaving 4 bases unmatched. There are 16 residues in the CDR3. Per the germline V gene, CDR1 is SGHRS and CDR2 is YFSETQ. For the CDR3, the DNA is TGCGCCAGCAGCTTGGGGACTAGCGGGGGTGGTAATGAGCAGTTCTTC. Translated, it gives CASSLGTSGGGNEQFF.

This CDR3 is CASSFLGYNQPQHF. CDR3 DNA sequence: TGTGCCAGCAGTTTTCTAGGGTACAATCAGCCCCAGCATTTT. The chain is built from TRBV27 and TRBJ1-5; D gene unclear. V gave up 3 bases and J gave up 3 bases, with 9 bases separating them. From germline, CDR1 is MNHEY and CDR2 SMNVEV (reference sequence). This CDR3 spans 14 amino acids.

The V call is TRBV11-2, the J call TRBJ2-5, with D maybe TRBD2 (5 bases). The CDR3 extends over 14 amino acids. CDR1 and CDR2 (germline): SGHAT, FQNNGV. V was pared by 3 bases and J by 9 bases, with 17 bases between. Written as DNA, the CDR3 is TGTGCCAGCAGCTTGATGGACTCCCGAGTGGCCCAGTACTTC. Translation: CASSLMDSRVAQYF.